This T cell receptor (beta chain) is from a study of T-cell memory formation after mild COVID-19. About the research overall: TCR clusters were largely donor specific.

Overall study findings and caveats: Pre-infection memory already had some responding clones, implying cross-reactive memory joined. Clones shrinking from day 15 to 85 showed even CD4/CD8 mixes; later expanders tilted CD4+.

One entry per CDR3 protein, called by TCRdb with MiXCR from the 5' RACE reads. The sample contains 250,000 to 350,000 distinct CDR3 sequences, more than 15% of which appear only once. Turning to this clonotype: The antigen is undetermined.

This TCR derives from a man aged 18 to 29 who had mild COVID-19 (a few samples of this study predate the infection). Cell type and time point are not known. Sequenced input: PBMCs or a T cell subset sorted from them (not recorded which).

The CDR3 region has the DNA TGTGCCAGCGGGCCACAGGGCTTCCTCACAGATACGCAGTATTTT. Amino acids: CASGPQGFLTDTQYF. V gene TRBV6-5 combines with J gene TRBJ2-3; D might be TRBD1 (6 bases). Germline values: CDR1 MNHEY, CDR2 SVGAGI. V shed 8 bases and J shed 2 bases, with 17 bases lying between them. The length of the CDR3 is 15 residues.